The present T cell receptor beta chain was sequenced within a study of T-cell memory formation after mild COVID-19. This CDR3 comprises 16 residues. V lost 3 bases and J lost 11, with 23 bases in between. Germline-derived CDR1 and CDR2 are MGHDK and SYGVNS. TCRdb redid the calling of the 5' RACE reads with MiXCR, one entry per CDR3 protein. Of 450,000 to 650,000 distinct CDR3 sequences listed, about a fifth were seen once; the top ten hold under 8.5%. Specimen: PBMCs or a T cell subset sorted from them (not recorded which). The chain links TRBV25-1 to TRBJ2-1, with D unresolved. This receptor was taken from an adult woman who had mild COVID-19 (a few samples of this study predate the infection). Cell type and time point are not known. CDR3 nucleotides: TGTGCCAGCAGTGATCTTCAGAGCGTTTTGAGCCCTAAGCAGTTCTTC. Translated, it gives CASSDLQSVLSPKQFF.